The entry below describes one T cell receptor (beta chain). The antigen remains unidentified. The source of the sample is a study of regulatory dendritic cells for organ transplantation. Regarding the study as a whole: Between individuals, the alloreactive memory CD8+ T cell pool differed considerably.

Germline trimming cut 2 bases from V and 3 bases from J; bases unmatched to any gene: 7. Germline CDR1 and CDR2: GTSNPN and SVGIG (reference sequence). The CDR3 has 16 amino acids. CFSE-labeled sorted T cells met regulatory or mature dendritic cells for 5 days. Using immunoSEQ multiplex PCR, the repertoire was profiled, and TCRdb retains in-frame clones only, with some absent. The sample lists roughly 23,000 clones, 85% seen once, with over 0.25% in the top ten. Sequenced sample: naive CD4+ T cells from blood cultured with dendritic cells. Described subset: CD45RA+ naive T cells. The sequence came from a human donor in good health. V and J are TRBV30 and TRBJ2-1, with 10 nucleotides matching TRBD1. The DNA of the CDR3 is TGTGCCTGGAGTAAAATCCGGGACAGGGGCTACAATGAGCAGTTCTTC. Encoded protein: CAWSKIRDRGYNEQFF.